This TCR beta chain was sequenced during a study of T-cell reconstitution after alpha-beta-depleted transplantation in children. The study's findings and limits: Diversity of TCRbeta at day 60 was high in some patients, arising from surviving recipient T cells and thymic progenitors. T-cell counts and diversity at one year following transplant were attributed mainly to newly produced T cells. As was reported, about two months after transplant, alpha-beta T cells came from several hundred expanded graft clones.

The CDR3 spans 11 residues. The germline V gene has CDR1 GTSNPN and CDR2 SVGIG (reference sequence). Trimming stripped 1 base from V and 4 bases from J, with 2 bases between. In this sample, this clonotype turned up a few times. As yet, its antigen is unknown. Unique molecular identifiers were used to barcode this TCRbeta library. TCRdb itself ran the PCR reads through MiXCR, one entry per CDR3 protein. Of 97,000 or so distinct CDR3 sequences listed, under 7% are singletons. The sequencing used PBMCs, mostly from graft donor cells, collected 60 days after TCRalphabeta/CD19-depleted stem cell transplant. The origin of this receptor is a female patient aged 2-9 years who had a stem cell transplant for Fanconi anemia, so the T cells may come from the graft donor. The V and J genes are TRBV30 and TRBJ2-4; D is ambiguous. CDR3 coding DNA: TGTGCCTGGAGTGGGAAAAACATTCAGTACTTC. Its translation is CAWSGKNIQYF.